This T cell receptor beta chain is from a study of CD8 T cells in ankylosing spondylitis. Study outcomes and limitations: Characteristic of ankylosing spondylitis blood, it appeared, was a TCR beta motif comprising several highly homologous variants. Reported data indicate significant enrichment of disease-linked clones within matched ankylosing spondylitis synovial fluid. Disease-linked clones bore a CD8+ phenotype, appearing relatively rarely in peripheral blood.

Germline V lookup: CDR1 LGHNA, CDR2 YSLEER. The ends lost 3 bases at V and 1 base at J; junction bases unmatched: 4. The CDR3 loop spans 16 amino acids. Via MiXCR, TCRdb re-called the 5' RACE reads, giving one row per CDR3 protein. The sample lists 650,000 to 800,000 distinct CDR3 sequences, under 20% occurring once. Note on this clonotype: The target antigen is unknown.

This sequence joins TRBV4-3 and TRBJ2-5; 11 positions match TRBD2. Sequencing was done on a sample of blood, either unsorted or a sorted T cell fraction (not recorded which). The clonotype was recovered from a male donor with ankylosing spondylitis. CDR3 protein: CASSHTGTSGQETQYF. The CDR3 nucleotides read TGCGCCAGCAGCCACACAGGGACTAGCGGCCAAGAGACCCAGTACTTC.